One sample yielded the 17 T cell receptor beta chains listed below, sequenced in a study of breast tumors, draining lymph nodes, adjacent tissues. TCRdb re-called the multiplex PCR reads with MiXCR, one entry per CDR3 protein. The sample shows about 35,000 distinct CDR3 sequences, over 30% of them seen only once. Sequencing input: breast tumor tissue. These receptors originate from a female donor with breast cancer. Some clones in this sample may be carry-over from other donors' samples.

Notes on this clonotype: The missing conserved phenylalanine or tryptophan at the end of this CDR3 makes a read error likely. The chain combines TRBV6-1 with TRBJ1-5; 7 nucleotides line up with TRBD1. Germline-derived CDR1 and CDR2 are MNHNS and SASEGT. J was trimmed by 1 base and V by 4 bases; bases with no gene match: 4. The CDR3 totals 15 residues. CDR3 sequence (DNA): TGTGCCAGCAGTGCCGGACAGGAGAGCAATCAGCCCCAGCATTCT. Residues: CASSAGQESNQPQHS.

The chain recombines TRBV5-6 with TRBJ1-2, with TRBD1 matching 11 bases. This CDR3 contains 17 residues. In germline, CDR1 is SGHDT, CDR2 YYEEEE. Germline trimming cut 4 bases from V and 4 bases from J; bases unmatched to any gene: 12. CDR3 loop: CASSLIYGTGGGYGYTF. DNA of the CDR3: TGTGCCAGCAGCCTTATATACGGGACAGGGGGAGGCTATGGCTACACCTTC.

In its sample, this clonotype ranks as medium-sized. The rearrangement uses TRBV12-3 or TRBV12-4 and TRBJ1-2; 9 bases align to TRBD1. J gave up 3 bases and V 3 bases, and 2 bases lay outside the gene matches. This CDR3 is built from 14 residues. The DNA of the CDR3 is TGTGCCAGCAGTTTGGACAGGGGATACTATGGCTACACCTTC. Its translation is CASSLDRGYYGYTF.

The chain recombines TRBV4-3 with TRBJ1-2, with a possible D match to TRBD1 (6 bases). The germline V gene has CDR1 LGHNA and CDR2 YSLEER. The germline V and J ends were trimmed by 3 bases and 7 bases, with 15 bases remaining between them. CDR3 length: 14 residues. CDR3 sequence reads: CASSQDTGSVGYTF. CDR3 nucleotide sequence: TGCGCCAGCAGCCAGGATACAGGGAGCGTTGGCTACACCTTC.

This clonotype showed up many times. CDR3 sequence: CASSYGRGNTGELFF. Written as DNA, the CDR3 is TGTGCCAGCAGTTACGGCAGGGGGAACACCGGGGAGCTGTTTTTT. The chain combines TRBV6-5 with TRBJ2-2; maybe TRBD1 (6 bases). The germline V gene has CDR1 MNHEY and CDR2 SVGAGI. The CDR3 spans 15 residues. Trimming pared 2 bases from V and 1 base from J, leaving 8 bases between.

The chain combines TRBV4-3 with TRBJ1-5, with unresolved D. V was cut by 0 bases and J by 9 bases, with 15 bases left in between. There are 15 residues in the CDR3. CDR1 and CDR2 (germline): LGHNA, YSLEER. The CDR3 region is CASSQDWSEGSPQHF. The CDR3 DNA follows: TGCGCCAGCAGCCAAGATTGGAGCGAGGGATCGCCCCAGCATTTT.

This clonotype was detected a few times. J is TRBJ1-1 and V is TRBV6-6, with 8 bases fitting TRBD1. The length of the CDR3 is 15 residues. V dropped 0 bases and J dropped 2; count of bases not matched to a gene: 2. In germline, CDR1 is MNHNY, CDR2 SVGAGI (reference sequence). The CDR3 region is CASSYSDRGNTEAFF. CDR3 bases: TGTGCCAGCAGTTACTCCGACAGGGGCAACACTGAAGCTTTCTTT.

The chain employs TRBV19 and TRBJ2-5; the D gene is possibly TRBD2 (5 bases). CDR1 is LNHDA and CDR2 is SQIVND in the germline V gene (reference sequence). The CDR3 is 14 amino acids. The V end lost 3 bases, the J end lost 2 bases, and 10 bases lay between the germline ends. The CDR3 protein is CASSIKPGQETQYF. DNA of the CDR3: TGTGCCAGTAGTATTAAGCCGGGGCAAGAGACCCAGTACTTC.

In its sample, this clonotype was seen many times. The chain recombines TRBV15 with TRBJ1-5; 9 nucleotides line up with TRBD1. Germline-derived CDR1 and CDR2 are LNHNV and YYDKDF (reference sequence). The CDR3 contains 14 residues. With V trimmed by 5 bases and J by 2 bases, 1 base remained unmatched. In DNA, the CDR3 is TGTGCCACCAGCCGGACAGGGGGCAATCAGCCCCAGCATTTT. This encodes CATSRTGGNQPQHF.

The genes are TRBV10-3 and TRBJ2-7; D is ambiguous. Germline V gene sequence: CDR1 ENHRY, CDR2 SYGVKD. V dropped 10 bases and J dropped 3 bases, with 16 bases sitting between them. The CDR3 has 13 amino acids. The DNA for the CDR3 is TGTGCCACCACCAAGGAGCAGAGCTACGAGCAGTACTTC. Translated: CATTKEQSYEQYF.

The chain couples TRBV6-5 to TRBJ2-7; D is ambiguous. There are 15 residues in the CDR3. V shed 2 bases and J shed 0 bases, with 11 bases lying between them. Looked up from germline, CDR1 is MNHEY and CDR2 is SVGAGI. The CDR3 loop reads CASSYQATSSYEQYF. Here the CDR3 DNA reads TGTGCCAGCAGTTACCAGGCTACCTCCTCCTACGAGCAGTACTTC.

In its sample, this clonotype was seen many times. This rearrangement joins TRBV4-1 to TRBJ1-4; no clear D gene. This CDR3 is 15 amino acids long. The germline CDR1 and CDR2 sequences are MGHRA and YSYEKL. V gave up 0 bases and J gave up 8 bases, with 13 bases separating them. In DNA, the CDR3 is TGCGCCAGCAGCCAAGATCCCGGGTCAGGCGAAAAACTGTTTTTT. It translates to CASSQDPGSGEKLFF.

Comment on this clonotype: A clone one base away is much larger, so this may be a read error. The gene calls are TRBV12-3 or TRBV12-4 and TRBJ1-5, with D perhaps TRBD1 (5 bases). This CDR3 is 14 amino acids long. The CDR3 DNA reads TGTGCCTGCAGGGCGACACAAGCCAATCAGCCCCAGCATTTT. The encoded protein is CACRATQANQPQHF.

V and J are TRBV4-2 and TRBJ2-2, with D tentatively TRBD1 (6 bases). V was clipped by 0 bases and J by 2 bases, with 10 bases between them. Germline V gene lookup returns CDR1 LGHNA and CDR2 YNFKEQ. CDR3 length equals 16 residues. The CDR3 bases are TGTGCCAGCAGCCAAGAGAGGACAGAAAACACCGGGGAGCTGTTTTTT. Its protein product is CASSQERTENTGELFF.

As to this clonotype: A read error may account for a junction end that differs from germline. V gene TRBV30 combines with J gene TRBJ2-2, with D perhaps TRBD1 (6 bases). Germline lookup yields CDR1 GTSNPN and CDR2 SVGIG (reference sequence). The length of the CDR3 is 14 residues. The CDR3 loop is CAWSGGPYTGELSF. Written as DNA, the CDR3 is TGTGCCTGGAGTGGGGGGCCATACACCGGGGAGCTGTCTTTT.

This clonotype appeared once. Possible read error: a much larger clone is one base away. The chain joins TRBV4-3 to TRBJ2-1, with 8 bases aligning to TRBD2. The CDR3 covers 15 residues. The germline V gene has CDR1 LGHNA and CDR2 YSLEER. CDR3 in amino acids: CASSQAAAGAFEQLF. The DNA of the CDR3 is TGCGCCAGCAGCCAAGCAGCAGCGGGAGCGTTCGAGCAGCTCTTC.

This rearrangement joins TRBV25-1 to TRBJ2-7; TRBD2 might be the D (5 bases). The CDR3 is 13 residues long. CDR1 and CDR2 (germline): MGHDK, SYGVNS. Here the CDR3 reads CGSSERGFGEQYF. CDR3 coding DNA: TGTGGCAGTAGTGAGAGAGGGTTCGGCGAGCAGTACTTC.